This section outlines one T cell receptor (beta chain) sequence together with its context. The target of this receptor is not known. Base qualities are not recorded, but no much larger clone differs from it by a single base. The entry originates in a study of OX40 agonist ivuxolimab in advanced cancers. Study-level background: The costimulatory receptor OX40 (CD134) was targeted by ivuxolimab, a fully human IgG2 agonistic monoclonal antibody. Of the roughly 52 patients in dose escalation, about 20 had hepatocellular carcinoma, approximately 15 had melanoma, 9 had renal cell carcinoma and 9 had head and neck cancer. Intravenous ivuxolimab was administered to patients every 2 weeks at six dose levels: 0.01, 0.1, 0.3, 1.5, 3 and 10 mg/kg. The dose-escalation cohort was over 70% male with a mean age of around 64 years, ranging from roughly 23 to 85. Prior anti-PD-1, anti-PD-L1 or anti-CTLA-4 therapy was permitted, and checkpoint inhibitors had been received by roughly two fifths of dose-escalation patients. Partial responses occurred in three dose-escalation patients, of whom one had hepatocellular carcinoma and two had cutaneous melanoma. The paper covers the monotherapy dose-escalation part of the phase I ivuxolimab trial, which included N = 52 patients. The purpose of peripheral TCRbeta sequencing was to test whether ivuxolimab changed TCR sequence diversity and led to clonal T-cell expansion. Summary of the overall study and its limitations: In the 0.1-3.0 mg/kg groups, partial responders had among the lowest normalized peripheral clonal expansion, particularly in CD8+ T cells. At doses of 0.1 to 3.0 mg/kg, clonal expansion of both CD4+ and CD8+ T cells in blood was seen between baseline and week 6. Low levels of normalized T-cell clonal expansion were also seen in some nonresponding patients. After ivuxolimab, CD8+ T cells had more expanded clones than CD4+ T cells on average. The antigen specificity of the clonally expanded peripheral T cells was not determined.

The trial excluded patients who had a history of autoimmune disease or were on systemic immunosuppression. Peripheral blood for TCR sequencing was collected from all dose cohorts at baseline, on cycle 4 day 1, and on cycle 7 day 1. Samples were obtained from an open-label, multicenter, first-in-human phase I dose-escalation trial of ivuxolimab. The trial enrolled adults with locally advanced or metastatic head and neck squamous cell, hepatocellular, melanoma or renal cell carcinoma. Before TCR sequencing, CD4+ and CD8+ T cells were separately sorted from peripheral blood. To sequence the TCRbeta CDR3 region, genomic DNA was isolated from the sorted cells. The immunoSEQ Assay was used for sequencing of TCRbeta CDR3 regions. The clones in this table, taken by TCRdb from immuneACCESS, are in-frame only. Not every clone is retained; where verified, under half of the shortfall comes from an unresolved V gene, and the cause of the rest is unknown. The sample table lists 23,000 or so clones, more than 80% of them with a count of one. The ten largest account for more than 6.5% of the sample.

The CDR3 goes from the cysteine to the phenylalanine over 14 residues. Only CDR3 DNA is held: 42 bases, read in frame from base 1. Cut back by 5 bases and 0 bases, the V and J ends lie 10 bases apart. Taken from the germline V gene (reference sequence), the CDR1 and CDR2 loops are SEHNR and FQNEAQ. This specimen consisted of CD4+ or CD8+ T cells sorted from blood, obtained in a trial of the OX40 agonist ivuxolimab. This sequence was found in an adult with an advanced solid tumor such as melanoma, head and neck, liver or kidney cancer. The chain was built from TRBV7-9 and TRBJ1-1; too little of a D gene remains to name it. The sequenced DNA: TGTGCCAGCAGCCAAGAGATCATGAACACTGAAGCTTTCTTT. Its translation reads: CASSQEIMNTEAFF.